What follows describes a single TCR beta chain. For TCR, cDNA came from 5'RACE template switching, which added a universal primer site and UMIs. From the 5' RACE reads, TCRdb called clonotypes with MiXCR, one entry per CDR3 protein. Among roughly 500,000 distinct CDR3 sequences listed, roughly 19% were seen once. These data come from a study of T cells after yellow fever vaccination. The CDR3 runs 14 residues. V lost 6 bases and J lost 5; bases outside the gene matches: 7. The receptor was isolated from a young man who received the YFV17D yellow fever vaccine. This material consisted of PBMCs, taken 15 days after the yellow fever booster vaccination. V usage is TRBV12-3 or TRBV12-4 and J usage is TRBJ1-5, with 7 bases fitting TRBD1. The CDR3: CASSPGQSYQPQHF. The CDR3 bases are TGTGCCAGCAGCCCGGGACAGTCGTATCAGCCCCAGCATTTT.